What follows describes a single T cell receptor (beta chain). This receptor's antigen is unknown. The record has no base qualities; no much larger clone is one base away. The CDR3, cysteine through phenylalanine, is 15 amino acids long. Only CDR3 DNA remains: 45 bases, in frame from the first base. Taken from the germline V gene, the CDR1 and CDR2 loops are SGHTA and FQGTGA. V and J are trimmed by 5 bases and 5 bases, and the gene matches miss 9 bases of the junction. These data come from a study of technical replicates of blood from a few donors (dated by TCRdb to the late 2010s). Libraries were constructed by the immunoSEQ multiplex PCR assay. TCRdb re-hosts the immuneACCESS table, in-frame sequences only. Its copies lack some clones; in the studies checked, an unresolved V gene accounts for under half of them, and the cause for the rest is not known. The sample contains approximately 79,000 clones, around 94% of them found a single time. The ten largest clones add up to roughly 0.36% of the sample.

The sequenced sample was T cells isolated from PBMCs. The TCR comes from a human donor in good health. The V and J genes are TRBV7-3 and TRBJ2-1; the junction holds 7 bases that match TRBD2. The nucleotide sequence is TGTGCCAGCAGCCTCCTAGCGGCAACCAACAATGAGCAGTTCTTC. Its protein reads: CASSLLAATNNEQFF. Joined to the reference TRBV7-3 and TRBJ2-1 proteins, this CDR3 gives the full variable domain: GAGVSQTPSNKVTEKGKYVELRCDPISGHTALYWYRQSLGQGPEFLIYFQGTGAADDSGLPNDRFFAVRPEGSVSTLKIQRTERGDSAVYLCASSLLAATNNEQFFGPGTRLTVL.